The 11 T cell receptor beta chains below all came from one sample that was sequenced in a study of blood T cell repertoires in COVID-19 (dated by TCRdb to about 2020). The library came from the immunoSEQ multiplex PCR assay. TCRdb's version of the immuneACCESS table is confined to in-frame rearrangements and falls short of the full clone set. An unresolved V gene accounts for under half of the shortfall where checked; the remainder is of unknown origin. The sample table holds some 10,000 clones, of which 70% to 90% were seen once. Approximately 33% of the sample comes from the top ten. Sequencing was performed on peripheral blood. These receptors all come from a man aged 50-59 years with active COVID-19.

The J gene is TRBJ2-7, the V gene TRBV2, with 9 bases aligning to TRBD1. CDR3 size: 14 residues. From germline, CDR1 is SNHLY and CDR2 FYNNEI. The ends lost 5 bases at V and 3 bases at J; junction bases unmatched: 5. The CDR3 bases are TGTGCCAGCAGTCCGGGACAGGGTTTCTACGAGCAGTACTTC. Translation: CASSPGQGFYEQYF. The whole variable domain, filled in from reference TRBV2 and TRBJ2-7, reads EPEVTQTPSHQVTQMGQEVILRCVPISNHLYFYWYRQILGQKVEFLVSFYNNEISEKSEIFDDQFSVERPDGSNFTLKIRSTKLEDSAMYFCASSPGQGFYEQYFGPGTRLTVT.

This sequence joins TRBV6-6 and TRBJ1-2, with TRBD1 identical over 7 bases. The CDR3 has 14 residues. J lost 6 bases, V lost 5 bases, and 9 bases had no gene match. CDR1 is MNHNY and CDR2 is SVGAGI in the germline V gene (reference sequence). The CDR3 sequence is CASSHRGGPHGYTF. The CDR3 DNA sequence: TGTGCCAGCAGTCACAGGGGCGGACCTCATGGCTACACCTTC.

J is TRBJ2-1 and V is TRBV15, with TRBD2 matching 10 bases. J lost 4 bases, V lost 3 bases, and 0 bases had no gene match. Germline V gene data show CDR1 as LNHNV and CDR2 as YYDKDF (reference sequence). The CDR3 length is 14 residues. The CDR3 nucleotides are TGTGCCACCAGCAGGACTAGCGGGTACAATGAGCAGTTCTTC. Amino acid sequence: CATSRTSGYNEQFF.

The CDR3 here is CASSSLAAYNEQFF. For the CDR3, the DNA is TGTGCCAGCAGCTCGCTAGCGGCCTACAATGAGCAGTTCTTC. V gene TRBV5-4 combines with J gene TRBJ2-1; 7 bases match TRBD2. The CDR3 has 14 residues. Germline V CDR1 and CDR2: SGHNT, YYREEE (reference sequence). V shed 3 bases, J shed 2 bases, and the junction held 2 bases outside the gene matches. Full variable domain (remainder filled in from reference TRBV5-4 and TRBJ2-1): ETGVTQSPTHLIKTRGQQVTLRCSSQSGHNTVSWYQQALGQGPQFIFQYYREEENGRGNFPPRFSGLQFPNYSSELNVNALELDDSALYLCASSSLAAYNEQFFGPGTRLTVL.

The rearrangement joins TRBV7-3 to TRBJ2-7, with 8 bases matching TRBD1. The V and J ends lost 5 bases and 3 bases, in that order; junction bases with no gene match: 3. The CDR3 consists of 13 residues. CDR1 SGHTA and CDR2 FQGTGA come from the germline V gene. The CDR3 protein is CASSVGTGYEQYF. CDR3 DNA: TGTGCCAGCAGCGTCGGGACAGGCTACGAGCAGTACTTC.

Only one count was recorded for this clone. The chain couples TRBV5-1 to TRBJ2-1, with 9 bases identical to TRBD2. The CDR3 has 15 amino acids. Germline loops: CDR1 SGHRS, CDR2 YFSETQ. The V gene end was trimmed by 4 bases and the J gene end by 5 bases; junction bases not matched to a gene: 7. The CDR3 here is CASSRGGGRDNEQFF. The CDR3 DNA reads TGCGCCAGCAGCCGCGGGGGCGGGAGGGACAATGAGCAGTTCTTC.

The chain couples TRBV10-2 to TRBJ1-2; D possibly corresponds to TRBD1 (6 bases). Germline CDR1 WSHSY, CDR2 SAAADI. Trimming pared 7 bases from V and 4 bases from J, leaving 19 bases between. This CDR3 contains 15 residues. The CDR3 DNA reads TGCGCCAGCACCGACTTGGGGACACTCTCCTATGGCTACACCTTC. It yields the protein CASTDLGTLSYGYTF.

The chain combines TRBV19 with TRBJ2-3; 10 nucleotides line up with TRBD2. CDR1 is LNHDA and CDR2 is SQIVND in the germline V gene (reference sequence). Trimming cost V 1 base and J 4 bases; bases outside gene matches: 5. This CDR3 comprises 16 residues. CDR3 in amino acids: CASSIGLAGASDTQYF. CDR3 bases: TGTGCCAGTAGTATAGGTCTAGCGGGAGCCTCAGATACGCAGTATTTT.

V is TRBV5-6 and J is TRBJ2-7; maybe TRBD2 (6 bases). Per the germline V gene, CDR1 is SGHDT and CDR2 is YYEEEE. V lost 1 base and J lost 0, with 14 bases in between. This CDR3 is built from 16 residues. The CDR3 DNA reads as TGTGCCAGCAGCTTGATGTGGACTATAAGCTCCTACGAGCAGTACTTC. The encoded protein is CASSLMWTISSYEQYF.

This clone has a single count. V usage is TRBV19 and J usage is TRBJ2-5; 7 bases line up with TRBD1. The germline gives CDR1 LNHDA, CDR2 SQIVND (reference sequence). The CDR3 consists of 14 residues. Trimming removed 6 bases from V and 3 bases from J; junction bases left unmatched: 7. In DNA, the CDR3 is TGTGCCAGTAGCCGTACAGGGGATGAAGAGACCCAGTACTTC. Translation: CASSRTGDEETQYF.

The gene calls are TRBV15 and TRBJ1-6; D gene unclear. The CDR3 runs 15 residues. V dropped 0 bases and J dropped 6 bases, with 9 bases sitting between them. From germline, CDR1 is LNHNV and CDR2 YYDKDF (reference sequence). Written as DNA, the CDR3 is TGTGCCACCAGCAGAGATACCAGGTCTAATTCACCCCTCCACTTT. It translates to CATSRDTRSNSPLHF.